One and the same sample provided the 6 T cell receptor beta chains below, sequenced in a study of blood T cell repertoires in COVID-19. TCRdb's table, derived via immunoSEQ multiplex PCR, lists solely in-frame clones and lacks some. The sample gives about 200,000 clones, 70% to 90% of which show up once; 1.4% to 1.5% is in the top ten. Sequencing input: peripheral blood. The receptor source for this set is a man aged 18 to 30 with active or convalescent COVID-19.

The chain has TRBV24-1 and TRBJ1-2, with 8 positions matching TRBD1. CDR1 is KGHDR and CDR2 is SFDVKD in the germline V gene. This CDR3 is 15 amino acids long. Trimming took 3 bases from V and 6 from J; bases not matched to a gene: 8. The CDR3 DNA reads TGTGCCACCAGTGATGGACGTGCAGGGGGCCATGGCTACACCTTC. This translates into CATSDGRAGGHGYTF.

This rearrangement joins TRBV6-6 to TRBJ2-1; 9 bases are a match to TRBD2. Germline trimming cut 0 bases from V and 9 bases from J; bases unmatched to any gene: 6. In germline, CDR1 is MNHNY, CDR2 SVGAGI (reference sequence). The CDR3 sequence is 15 residues long. CDR3 residues: CASSYSSSGSGEQFF. CDR3 DNA: TGTGCCAGCAGTTACTCGAGTAGCGGGAGTGGTGAGCAGTTCTTC.

J is TRBJ2-7 and V is TRBV7-9, with 10 bases matching TRBD1. V lost 7 bases, J lost 5 bases, and 8 bases stayed unmatched. Germline V CDR1 and CDR2: SEHNR, FQNEAQ (reference sequence). The CDR3 extends over 14 amino acids. Here the CDR3 DNA reads TGTGCCAGCATGACAGGGGGCTTTGCGGACGAGCAGTACTTC. This codes for CASMTGGFADEQYF.

V and J are TRBV19 and TRBJ1-3; D not certain. The V and J ends lost 5 bases and 0 bases respectively, with 14 bases between them. Germline lookup yields CDR1 LNHDA and CDR2 SQIVND (reference sequence). This CDR3 has 16 residues. This CDR3 is CASSPRTVSSGNTIYF. The DNA for the CDR3 is TGTGCCAGTAGTCCCCGCACAGTCAGCTCTGGAAACACCATATATTTT.

V and J are TRBV18 and TRBJ2-1, with 7 positions matching TRBD1. Trimming took 2 bases from V and 2 from J; bases not matched to a gene: 9. CDR1 is KGHSH and CDR2 is LQKENI in the germline V gene. The CDR3 covers 17 residues. The CDR3 DNA reads as TGTGCCAGCTCACCAACAGGGGTCGGACACCCCTACAATGAGCAGTTCTTC. Translated, it gives CASSPTGVGHPYNEQFF.

The chain uses TRBV25-1 and TRBJ2-7; 7 positions agree with TRBD2. Germline assignment: CDR1 MGHDK and CDR2 SYGVNS. The CDR3 is 13 amino acids. Trimming cost V 6 bases and J 3 bases; bases outside gene matches: 5. CDR3 nucleotide sequence: TGTGCCAGCAGGCCTAGCGGACACTACGAGCAGTACTTC. This encodes CASRPSGHYEQYF.